The 15 T cell receptor beta chains reported below all come from one sample, sequenced in a study of blood T cell repertoires in COVID-19. The table came from immunoSEQ multiplex PCR; TCRdb's copy has only in-frame clones and leaves some out. The repertoire holds some 300,000 clones, 75% to 90% seen once, with approximately 6% in the top ten. What was sequenced was peripheral blood. These receptors originate from a woman between 45 and 60 years old with COVID-19, enrolled during active disease.

V gene TRBV2 combines with J gene TRBJ2-3; D is perhaps TRBD1 (6 bases). Trimming cost V 7 bases and J 4 bases, with 9 bases left between them. Germline V gives CDR1 SNHLY, CDR2 FYNNEI. The CDR3 is made up of 12 amino acids. CDR3 in DNA: TGTGCCAGCAACAGGGTTTCAGATACGCAGTATTTT. Its translation is CASNRVSDTQYF.

The rearrangement uses TRBV4-1 and TRBJ2-7, with D maybe TRBD1 (6 bases). The CDR3 spans 16 residues. V was shortened by 2 bases and J by 4 bases, with 18 bases between the two germline ends. From germline, CDR1 is MGHRA and CDR2 YSYEKL. The CDR3 loop reads CASSQSISGQGYEQYF. DNA of the CDR3: TGCGCCAGCAGCCAATCCATTTCGGGACAAGGTTACGAGCAGTACTTC.

The V call is TRBV7-9, the J call TRBJ2-2; 9 nucleotides align to TRBD2. This CDR3 spans 16 amino acids. The V gene end was trimmed by 5 bases and the J gene end by 3 bases; junction bases not matched to a gene: 7. CDR1 is SEHNR and CDR2 is FQNEAQ in the germline V gene (reference sequence). The CDR3 DNA follows: TGTGCCAGCAGCGGGGCGGGAGGGCCTCACACCGGGGAGCTGTTTTTT. This codes for CASSGAGGPHTGELFF.

This clone was seen a handful of times. The chain employs TRBV5-6 and TRBJ2-7, with 15 bases that match TRBD2. J lost 2 bases, V lost 4 bases, and 10 bases had no gene match. This CDR3 has 18 amino acids. The germline V gene encodes CDR1 SGHDT and CDR2 YYEEEE. The DNA for the CDR3 is TGTGCCAGCAGCCAAGGACTAGCGGGAGGGCCAGGGACCTACGAGCAGTACTTC. This codes for CASSQGLAGGPGTYEQYF.

The chain carries TRBV6-5 and TRBJ1-2, with D perhaps matching TRBD1 (5 bases). V was trimmed by 7 bases and J by 6 bases, leaving 12 bases between them. The V gene's germline CDR1 is MNHEY and CDR2 SVGAGI. This CDR3 region has 12 residues. For the CDR3, the DNA is TGTGCCAGCACAGGGTCACATAATGGCTACACCTTC. This encodes CASTGSHNGYTF.

CDR3: CAWSVRLAGDRGGYTF. CDR3 DNA: TGTGCCTGGAGTGTCCGATTAGCAGGGGACCGCGGGGGCTACACCTTC. The rearrangement uses TRBV30 and TRBJ1-2, with a possible D match to TRBD1 (6 bases). This CDR3 contains 16 residues. V gave up 0 bases and J gave up 8 bases, with 22 bases separating them. Looked up from germline, CDR1 is GTSNPN and CDR2 is SVGIG (reference sequence).

The chain couples TRBV7-8 to TRBJ2-7, with 7 bases identical to TRBD1. CDR3 length equals 21 residues. Germline CDR1 and CDR2: SGHVS and FQNEAQ. V lost 3 bases and J lost 2; bases outside the gene matches: 25. The CDR3 nucleotides read TGTGCCAGCAGCTTCGACCCGCAACCGGGACAGAGGGTGATGAGCCCCTACGAGCAGTACTTC. Amino acids: CASSFDPQPGQRVMSPYEQYF.

V gene TRBV4-2 combines with J gene TRBJ2-1; 15 bases map to TRBD2. CDR1 is LGHNA and CDR2 is YNFKEQ in the germline V gene. The CDR3 covers 19 residues. With V trimmed by 0 bases and J by 11 bases, 14 bases remained unmatched. CDR3 in DNA: TGTGCCAGCAGCCAAGAGGCTCCCGGGACTAGCGGGAGGACGTTCAAGCAGTTCTTC. This encodes CASSQEAPGTSGRTFKQFF.

This clone was seen just once. The V gene is TRBV7-3, the J gene TRBJ2-3; 8 bases align to TRBD2. The CDR3 totals 17 residues. Germline-derived CDR1 and CDR2 are SGHTA and FQGTGA. The J segment lost 6 bases and the V segment lost 1 base, leaving 12 bases of the junction unmatched. CDR3 residues: CASSLNPAGAPRDTQYF. The CDR3 coding sequence is TGTGCCAGCAGCTTAAACCCAGCGGGAGCCCCAAGGGATACGCAGTATTTT.

The CDR3, as DNA: TGTGCCAGCAGGGACAGGAATAATCAGCCCCAGCATTTT. Protein sequence: CASRDRNNQPQHF. The chain is built from TRBV12-3 or TRBV12-4 and TRBJ1-5; 7 nucleotides agree with TRBD1. Unmatched junction bases numbered 3, after V lost 6 bases and J lost 4 bases. This CDR3 spans 13 amino acids.

The chain carries TRBV29-1 and TRBJ2-3; TRBD2 might be the D (5 bases). V was pared by 7 bases and J by 1 base, with 15 bases between. In germline, CDR1 is SQVTM, CDR2 ANQGSEA. This CDR3 region has 14 residues. CDR3 DNA: TGCAGCGCCCTGAGGGAATCGGGCACAGATACGCAGTATTTT. This gives the protein CSALRESGTDTQYF.

J is TRBJ2-1 and V is TRBV30; tentative D call: TRBD1 (5 bases). This CDR3 is built from 16 residues. The ends were cut back, 0 bases at V and 0 bases at J, with 12 bases in the middle. CDR1 is GTSNPN and CDR2 is SVGIG in the germline V gene (reference sequence). The CDR3 region has the DNA TGTGCCTGGAGTGTACTCGGAAGGGGCTCCTACAATGAGCAGTTCTTC. Protein sequence: CAWSVLGRGSYNEQFF.

V is TRBV30 and J is TRBJ1-4, with D possibly matching TRBD1 (6 bases). Germline CDR1 reads GTSNPN; CDR2 reads SVGIG (reference sequence). This CDR3 is 15 amino acids long. V lost 1 base and J lost 3, with 12 bases in between. The CDR3 loop reads CAWSARRGANEKLFF. The CDR3 DNA reads TGTGCCTGGAGTGCGCGCAGGGGAGCTAATGAAAAACTGTTTTTT.

In DNA form, the CDR3 reads TGTGCCAGCAGCCCGGACTATTACAATGAGCAGTTCTTC. As protein: CASSPDYYNEQFF. This sequence joins TRBV14 and TRBJ2-1; the D gene is possibly TRBD2 (6 bases). V was shortened by 4 bases and J by 4 bases, with 8 bases between the two germline ends. Looked up from germline, CDR1 is SGHDN and CDR2 is FVKESK. This CDR3 region has 13 residues.

The V call is TRBV29-1, the J call TRBJ1-3, with D tentatively TRBD1 (5 bases). The CDR3 contains 13 residues. Per germline, CDR1 SQVTM and CDR2 ANQGSEA. The V end lost 4 bases, the J end lost 5 bases, and 12 bases lay between the germline ends. In DNA form, the CDR3 reads TGCAGCGTTGGAGGCCCAGGGCGAAACACCATATATTTT. Protein sequence: CSVGGPGRNTIYF.